This section outlines one TCR beta chain sequence together with its context. The table lists this clone with a few counts. Its antigen remains unidentified. The input lacks base qualities; no much larger clone sits a single base away. V is trimmed back by 4 bases and J by 2 bases, and the junction contains 5 bases that no gene match accounts for. CDR1 is given as SGHKS and CDR2 as YYEKEE, both from the germline V gene (reference sequence). The cysteine opens and the phenylalanine closes a CDR3 of 14 amino acids. CDR3 DNA is the only sequence kept; it has 42 bases, read in frame from the first base. Library generation was performed with the immunoSEQ multiplex PCR assay. A mixture of 60 forward primers for TCR Vbeta segments and 13 reverse primers for TCR Jbeta segments was used in the multiplex PCR. Amplification of the CDR3 region of rearranged TCR beta genes was performed with a multiplex PCR assay on genomic DNA. Amplified TCR beta libraries were sequenced as 87-base-pair reads on the Illumina HiSeq System. The authors' analysis ran thus. In a later analysis, tens of millions of unique TCR beta chains were counted across the roughly 700 repertoires, and around 11 million of these chains were shared by at least two donors. Raw reads were error-corrected and collapsed into unique sequences with a nearest-neighbor algorithm that merged closely related sequences to remove PCR and sequencing errors. V, D and J gene segments were assigned by aligning CDR3 sequences to IMGT reference sequences. For a sequence to be retained, at least a six-nucleotide match to both a V gene segment and a J gene segment was required. Rearrangements were called productive when the CDR3 lacked stop codons and stayed in frame with V and J; all others were non-productive. CDR3 was defined according to IMGT convention as the region running from the second conserved V-encoded cysteine to the conserved J-encoded phenylalanine. In an earlier analysis of around 570 of the donors, sequences lacking an unambiguous match to a single V gene segment were excluded. An earlier analysis of several hundred of the donors called V segments functional above 56.7% productive rearrangements and segregating when the between-donor standard deviation exceeded 5%. A statistical classification framework was built for diagnosing cytomegalovirus status from the catalog of TCR beta chain sequences. A later analysis assigned V and J genes by comparing TCR nucleotide sequences with IMGT/GENE-DB human TR gene sequences. A later analysis assigned CDR3 sequences and most-parsimonious VDJ recombination scenarios with the TCRdist pipeline. In a later analysis, every TCR beta chain was defined by the combination of its CDR3 amino acid sequence and its V-gene family, and reads without a unique V-gene family were dropped. A later analysis removed 500 to 650 highly shared, low-generation-probability nucleotide sequences to deal with suspected cross-contamination and a sequencing artifact. In a later analysis, a clonal expansion index for each public chain was calculated from normalized within-repertoire ranks of inferred template counts. A later analysis computed generation probabilities with a VDJ recombination model fitted to out-of-frame rearrangements, and checked the results against IGoR. In a later analysis, TCR-TCR, TCR-HLA and TCR-CMV co-occurrence was scored with hypergeometric tests, and a repertoire-size bias correction was applied to TCR pairs. In a later analysis, false discovery rates were estimated by permuting HLA or CMV assignments 20 times. In a later analysis, co-occurring TCRs were grouped using DBSCAN, and TCRdist sequence similarity was added for clustering within HLA-allele-positive subsets. Repertoires with fewer than 30,000 or more than 120,000 public chains were left out of co-occurrence clustering, as were about 5 repertoires with anomalous nucleotide sharing. In its TCRdb copy, this immuneACCESS table keeps in-frame sequences only and misses some clones. Where compared with another copy, unresolved V genes explain less than half of these, and the others have no known cause. V and J calls and clone size are those listed in that table; D and trimming were worked out from the DNA. The sample table holds about 180,000 clones, of which just under 80% were seen once. The top ten constitute under 2% of the sample.

This entry belongs to a study of cytomegalovirus exposure and HLA in healthy donors (dated by TCRdb to 2015 to 2018). For the study in its entirety: In an earlier analysis of some 610 of the donors, about 270 Gb of sequence data and approximately 100 million unique TCR beta sequences from about 179 million T cells were reported. About 280 gigabases of sequencing data and around 85 million unique TCR sequences made up an early release that covered several hundred HLA-typed donors. Of the 350 to 450 genotyped donors, approximately 83% fell in the genetic ancestry cluster associated with self-reported Caucasian donors. The study was designed to test whether signatures of past pathogen exposure could be identified by cataloging public T cell receptors. Using immunosequencing, the study profiled T cell repertoires from 550 to 750 subjects and related those repertoires to cytomegalovirus serostatus. A separate validation cohort of approximately 130 different subjects was used in addition to the roughly 640-subject first cohort. To predict cytomegalovirus infection status, the study combined high-throughput TCR immunosequencing, statistical association of individual TCRs with disease status, and machine learning. To study patterns of TCR occurrence, a later analysis re-analyzed previously published TCR beta repertoires from around 670 donors and added high-resolution HLA genotyping. The later analysis used no new phenotypic data to find candidate immune exposures, relying instead on TCR beta sequences and their occurrence across donors. In an earlier analysis of over 550 of the donors, high-throughput TCR beta sequencing was used to judge whether each TCR beta V gene segment behaved as functional or pseudogenic. Donor age, sex, ethnicity and CMV serostatus were collected together with the repertoire data. In a later genetic analysis, genome-wide SNP genotypes for about 65% of the roughly 700 donors were used, and that subset was treated as a discovery cohort. Every repertoire in the discovery cohort had been generated on one and the same sequencing platform. Both class I and class II loci were covered by HLA typing, at four-digit resolution. Typing coverage differed by locus: A, B, C, DRB1 and DQB1 were typed in roughly 629-640 donors, DQA1 in roughly 500, DPA1 in roughly 590, and DPB1 in around 440. Four to six DR-DQ haplotypes were handled as single units for association and clustering, since linkage in the cohort was strong. Across 398 genotyped donors of the cohort, an average of about 200,000 unique TCR beta nucleotide sequences per donor were sequenced, and approximately 17% of those sequences were non-productive. Study-level results and caveats: Linkage disequilibrium might explain the correlated functional status among segregating V segments, but an unknown experimental factor could not be excluded. The classifier was reported to diagnose cytomegalovirus status with high specificity and sensitivity in both the original cohort and the validation cohort. The 87-base-pair reads could not distinguish some IMGT-functional V segments, including TRBV6-2 and TRBV6-3, so those segments were excluded. In a later genetic analysis, fewer N-insertions in productive TCRs were reported among donors in an Asian-associated ancestry cluster than the roughly 700-donor mean. A cluster of highly shared sequence variants was judged likely to be a technical artifact of the sequencing pipeline. A later genetic analysis associated a missense DCLRE1C variant with V-gene and J-gene trimming of TCR beta chains, and an independent cohort replicated the association. Because HLA typing was unavailable for some donors at each locus, only the typed subset was used in association tests. A further reported finding was that TCR beta sequences accurately predicted the HLA-A and HLA-B alleles for most subjects in the first cohort. The only immune exposure information available for the cohort was CMV serostatus. In a later analysis, HLA-associated TCR beta chains showed more clonal expansion and lower generation probabilities than non-associated chains that were equally common. Because counts were too low, seventeen rarely observed V segments, including chromosome 9 orphons, were left out of the earlier analysis of a few hundred of the donors. A few of the identified cytomegalovirus-associated TCR beta chains were confirmed in vitro to be specific for cytomegalovirus antigens. Broadly in line with IMGT annotations, most TCR beta V segments showed up in productive rearrangements about 87% or about 30% of the time in an earlier analysis of around 600 of the donors. A later analysis associated 16,951 TCR beta sequences with specific HLA alleles at a false discovery rate of 0.05. When HLA alleles, especially DR and DQ, strongly co-occurred, attributing TCR associations to individual alleles was difficult. According to the authors, the approach could potentially be generalized to other disease states and immunological phenotypes. Sequencing depth was assumed to be roughly uniform across donors in the presence/absence analyses, though that assumption may not hold. According to a later analysis, TCR association rates differed among HLA loci, with DRB1 alleles showing the most associated TCRs and HLA-C alleles showing the fewest. Across donors, most TCR sequences were observed very rarely, whereas some public TCRs were present in many individuals. The study gave a list of some 150 TCR beta chains associated with cytomegalovirus. In a later analysis, several top co-occurrence clusters were reported to appear linked to parvovirus B19, influenza, CMV and Epstein-Barr virus. The cohort was sequenced for TCR beta chains only, and without alpha or paired-chain data the features that could be detected were limited. Most CMV-associated TCR beta chains appeared to be HLA-restricted in a later analysis, and the HLA associations seemed to be driven largely by CMV exposure.

The cohort was made up of roughly 670 healthy bone marrow donors. Cohort members were all nominally healthy when sampled, although unrecorded immune exposures were likely present. The donor tested CMV seronegative, placing the donor among the 350 or so seronegative members of the cohort. Each donor provided a peripheral blood sample, and peripheral blood mononuclear cells were used for TCR beta sequencing. Genomic DNA was extracted from the blood cell samples with the Qiagen DNeasy Blood Extraction Kit. The V gene is TRBV5-5 and the J gene is TRBJ2-7, with 8 bases matching TRBD2. The clonotype originates from a woman aged 25-40 years in good health and CMV-seronegative. Material: PBMCs. The CDR3 has the sequence CASSPAGGAYEQYF. The DNA reads as follows: TGTGCCAGCAGCCCCGCGGGGGGTGCCTACGAGCAGTACTTC.